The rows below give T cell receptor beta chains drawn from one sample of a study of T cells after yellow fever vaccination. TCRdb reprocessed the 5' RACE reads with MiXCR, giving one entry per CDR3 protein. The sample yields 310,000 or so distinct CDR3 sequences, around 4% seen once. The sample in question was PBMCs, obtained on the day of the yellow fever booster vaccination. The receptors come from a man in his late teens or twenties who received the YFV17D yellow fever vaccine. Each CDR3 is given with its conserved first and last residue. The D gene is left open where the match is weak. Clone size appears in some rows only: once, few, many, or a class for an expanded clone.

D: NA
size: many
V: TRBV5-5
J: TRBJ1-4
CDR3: CASGGTLDEKLFF
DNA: TGTGCCAGCGGCGGAACCCTGGACGAAAAACTGTTTTTT

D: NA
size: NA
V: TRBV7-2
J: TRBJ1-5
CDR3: CASSLGPVYSNQPQHF
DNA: TGTGCCAGCAGCTTAGGCCCAGTTTATAGCAATCAGCCCCAGCATTTT

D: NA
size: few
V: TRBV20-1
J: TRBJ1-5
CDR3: CSASTGRRQPQHF
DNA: TGCAGTGCCTCAACAGGGCGGAGGCAGCCCCAGCATTTT

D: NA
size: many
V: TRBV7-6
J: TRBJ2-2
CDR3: CASSTGTGELFF
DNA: TGTGCCAGCAGCACCGGAACCGGGGAGCTGTTTTTT

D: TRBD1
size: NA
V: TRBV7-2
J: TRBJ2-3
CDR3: CASSTTGQAGDTQYF
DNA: TGTGCCAGCAGCACGACGGGACAGGCAGGAGATACGCAGTATTTT

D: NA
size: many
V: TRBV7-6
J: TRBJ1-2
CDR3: CASSLAGGNGYTF
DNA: TGTGCCAGCAGCTTAGCGGGGGGGAATGGCTACACCTTC

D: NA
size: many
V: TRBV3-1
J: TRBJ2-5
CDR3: CASSRETVQETQYF
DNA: TGTGCCAGCAGCCGCGAAACAGTTCAAGAGACCCAGTACTTC

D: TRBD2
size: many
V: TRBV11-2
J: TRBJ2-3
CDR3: CASRGTSGGASDTQYF
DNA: TGTGCCAGCAGGGGGACTAGCGGGGGGGCTTCAGATACGCAGTATTTT

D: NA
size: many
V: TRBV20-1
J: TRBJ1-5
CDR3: CSASYSYSNQPQHF
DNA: TGCAGTGCTAGTTATAGTTATAGCAATCAGCCCCAGCATTTT

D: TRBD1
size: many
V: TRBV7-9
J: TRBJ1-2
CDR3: CASSPVGQGANYGYTF
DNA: TGTGCCAGCAGCCCAGTGGGGCAGGGGGCCAACTATGGCTACACCTTC

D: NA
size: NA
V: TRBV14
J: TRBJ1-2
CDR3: CASSVWGARFDGYTF
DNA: TGTGCCAGCAGCGTCTGGGGGGCGCGGTTCGATGGCTACACCTTC

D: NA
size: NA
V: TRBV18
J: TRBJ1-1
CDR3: CASHRTANTEAFF
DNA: TGTGCCAGCCACCGGACAGCTAACACTGAAGCTTTCTTT

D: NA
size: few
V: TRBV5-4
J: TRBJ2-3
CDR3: CASSLAGKTSTDTQYF
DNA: TGTGCCAGCAGCTTGGCCGGGAAAACTAGCACAGATACGCAGTATTTT

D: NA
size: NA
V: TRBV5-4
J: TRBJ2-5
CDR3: CASTPGGYQETQYF
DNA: TGTGCCAGCACCCCTGGGGGGTACCAAGAGACCCAGTACTTC

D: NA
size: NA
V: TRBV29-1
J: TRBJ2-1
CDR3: CSVDRRPGEQFF
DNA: TGCAGCGTCGATCGGCGGCCTGGTGAGCAGTTCTTC

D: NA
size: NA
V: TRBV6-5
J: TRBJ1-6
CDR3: CASNGAAYNSPLHF
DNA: TGTGCCAGCAATGGGGCCGCCTATAATTCACCCCTCCACTTT

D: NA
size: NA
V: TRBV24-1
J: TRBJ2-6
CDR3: CATSDLQIDLQMCTETSGANVLTF
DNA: TGTGCCACCAGTGATTTGCAAATCGATTTGCAAATGTGTACAGAAACCTCTGGGGCCAACGTCCTGACTTTC

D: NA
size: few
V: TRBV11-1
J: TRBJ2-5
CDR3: CASSSGTRSQETQYF
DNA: TGTGCCAGCAGCTCCGGGACGAGGTCCCAAGAGACCCAGTACTTC

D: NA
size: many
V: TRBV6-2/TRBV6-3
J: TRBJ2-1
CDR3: CASSYGFYAEQFF
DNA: TGTGCCAGCAGTTACGGTTTTTATGCTGAGCAGTTCTTC

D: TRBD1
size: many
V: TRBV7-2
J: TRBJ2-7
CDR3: CASSTGGNYEQYF
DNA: TGTGCCAGCTCGACAGGGGGTAACTACGAGCAGTACTTC

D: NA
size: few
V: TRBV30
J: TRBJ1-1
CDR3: CAWSVLLSAYGAFF
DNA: TGTGCCTGGAGTGTACTCCTTTCCGCTTATGGGGCTTTCTTT

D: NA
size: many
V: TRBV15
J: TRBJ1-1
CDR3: CATSTDHQGKNTEAFF
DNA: TGTGCCACCAGCACTGATCACCAGGGAAAGAACACTGAAGCTTTCTTT

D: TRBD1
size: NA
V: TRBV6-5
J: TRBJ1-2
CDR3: CASSHTGQGALEGYTF
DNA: TGTGCCAGCAGTCATACGGGACAGGGGGCTCTGGAAGGCTACACCTTC

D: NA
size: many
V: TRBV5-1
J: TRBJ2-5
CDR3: CASSGRWGETQYF
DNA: TGCGCCAGCAGCGGCAGATGGGGCGAGACCCAGTACTTC

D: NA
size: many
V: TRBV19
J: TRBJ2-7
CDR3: CASSAQSRTFSYEQYF
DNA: TGTGCCAGTAGTGCTCAAAGTCGGACCTTCTCCTACGAGCAGTACTTC

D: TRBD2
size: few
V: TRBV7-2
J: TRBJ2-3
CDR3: CASSRPLAGGPTDTQYF
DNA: TGTGCCAGCAGCCGTCCACTAGCGGGGGGGCCGACAGATACGCAGTATTTT

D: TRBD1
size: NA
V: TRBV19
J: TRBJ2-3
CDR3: CASSHRGSTDTQYF
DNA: TGTGCCAGTAGTCACAGGGGGAGCACAGATACGCAGTATTTT

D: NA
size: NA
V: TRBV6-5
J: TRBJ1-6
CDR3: CASSRSGQTYNSPLHF
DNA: TGTGCCAGCAGCCGAAGCGGACAGACCTATAATTCACCCCTCCACTTT

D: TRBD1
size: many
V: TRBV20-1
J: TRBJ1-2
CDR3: CSAAGQNYGYTF
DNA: TGCAGTGCCGCGGGACAGAACTATGGCTACACCTTC

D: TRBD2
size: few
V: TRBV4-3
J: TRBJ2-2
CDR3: CASSPRRGGDTGELFF
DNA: TGCGCCAGCAGCCCCCGGCGCGGGGGAGACACCGGGGAGCTGTTTTTT

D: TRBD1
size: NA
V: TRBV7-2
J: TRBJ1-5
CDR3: CASSLTGGIEPQHF
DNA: TGTGCCAGCAGCTTAACAGGGGGGATTGAGCCCCAGCATTTT

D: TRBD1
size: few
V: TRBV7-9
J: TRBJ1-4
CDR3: CASTTTGVFEKLFF
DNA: TGTGCCAGCACAACCACAGGGGTCTTTGAAAAACTGTTTTTT

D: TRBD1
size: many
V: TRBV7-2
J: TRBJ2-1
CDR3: CASSLARTGYLIF
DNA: TGTGCCAGCAGCTTAGCGCGGACAGGGTATTTGATCTTC

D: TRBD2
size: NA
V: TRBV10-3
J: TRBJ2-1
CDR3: CAITPGLAGGNEQFF
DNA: TGTGCCATCACCCCGGGACTAGCGGGGGGAAATGAGCAGTTCTTC

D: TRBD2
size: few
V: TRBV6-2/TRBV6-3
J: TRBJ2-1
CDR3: CASRTGLAGNEQFF
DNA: TGTGCCAGCAGAACTGGACTAGCGGGGAATGAGCAGTTCTTC

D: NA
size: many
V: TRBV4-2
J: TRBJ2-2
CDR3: CASSQEAAWSTGELFF
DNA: TGTGCCAGCAGCCAAGAGGCTGCTTGGAGCACCGGGGAGCTGTTTTTT

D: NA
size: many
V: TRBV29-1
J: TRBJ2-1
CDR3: CSVESRILYNEQFF
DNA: TGCAGCGTTGAATCCAGGATCTTATACAATGAGCAGTTCTTC

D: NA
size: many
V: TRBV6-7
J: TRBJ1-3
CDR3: CASSYSKGRRGGNTIYF
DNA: TGTGCCAGCAGTTACTCGAAAGGACGCCGGGGTGGAAACACCATATATTTT

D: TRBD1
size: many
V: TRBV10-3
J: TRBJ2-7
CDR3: CAITGRGGDEQYF
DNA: TGTGCCATCACTGGTAGAGGGGGCGACGAGCAGTACTTC

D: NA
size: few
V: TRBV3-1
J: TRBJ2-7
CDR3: CASSQSRQGDYEQYF
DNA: TGTGCCAGCAGCCAATCTCGGCAGGGAGACTACGAGCAGTACTTC

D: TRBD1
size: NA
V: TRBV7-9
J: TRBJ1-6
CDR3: CAGGGTAISPLHF
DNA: TGTGCCGGGGGCGGGACAGCCATTTCACCCCTCCACTTT

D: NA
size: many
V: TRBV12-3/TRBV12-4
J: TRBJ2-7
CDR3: CASSPFLGHYEQYF
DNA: TGTGCCAGCAGTCCCTTTCTCGGGCACTACGAGCAGTACTTC

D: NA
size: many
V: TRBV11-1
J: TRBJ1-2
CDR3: CASSLLGYGYTF
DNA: TGTGCCAGCAGCTTACTCGGCTATGGCTACACCTTC

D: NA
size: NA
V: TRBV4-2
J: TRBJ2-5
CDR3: CASSQGIETQYF
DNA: TGTGCCAGCAGCCAAGGTATAGAGACCCAGTACTTC

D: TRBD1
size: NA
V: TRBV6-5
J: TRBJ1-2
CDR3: CASSYGGTETNYGYTF
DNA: TGTGCCAGCAGTTACGGGGGGACAGAGACTAACTATGGCTACACCTTC

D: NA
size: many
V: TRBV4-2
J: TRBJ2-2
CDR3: CASSQDRIAGELFF
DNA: TGTGCCAGCAGCCAAGACAGGATTGCCGGGGAGCTGTTTTTT

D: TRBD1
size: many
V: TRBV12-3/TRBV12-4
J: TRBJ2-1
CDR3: CASSTDRGSYNEQFF
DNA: TGTGCCAGCAGTACGGACAGGGGGTCATACAATGAGCAGTTCTTC

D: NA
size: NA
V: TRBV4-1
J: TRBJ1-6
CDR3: CASSYDPGRSPLHF
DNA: TGCGCCAGCAGCTACGACCCCGGACGTTCACCCCTCCACTTT

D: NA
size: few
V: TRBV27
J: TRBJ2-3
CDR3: CASSLSGPGTDTQYF
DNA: TGTGCCAGCAGTTTATCGGGGCCAGGCACAGATACGCAGTATTTT

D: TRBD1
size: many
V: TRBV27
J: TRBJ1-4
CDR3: CASGDRDRENEKLFF
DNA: TGTGCCAGCGGGGACAGGGACAGGGAAAATGAAAAACTGTTTTTT

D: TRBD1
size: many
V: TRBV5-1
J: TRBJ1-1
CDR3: CASSYTGTGGNTEAFF
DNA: TGCGCCAGCAGCTACACCGGGACAGGGGGTAACACTGAAGCTTTCTTT

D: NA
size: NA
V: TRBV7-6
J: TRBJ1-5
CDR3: CASSTSGAGGSNQPQHF
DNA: TGTGCCAGCAGCACGTCGGGGGCGGGGGGTAGCAATCAGCCCCAGCATTTT

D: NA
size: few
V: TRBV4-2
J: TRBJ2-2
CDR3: CASSPPTTAGELFF
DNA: TGTGCCAGCAGCCCCCCAACCACGGCCGGGGAGCTGTTTTTT

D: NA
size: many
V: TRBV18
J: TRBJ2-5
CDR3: CASATSVLETQYF
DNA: TGTGCCAGCGCAACTAGTGTCTTAGAGACCCAGTACTTC

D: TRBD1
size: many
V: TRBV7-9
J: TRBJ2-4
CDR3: CASSLNRGRWDIQYF
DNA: TGTGCCAGCAGCTTAAACAGGGGGCGCTGGGACATTCAGTACTTC

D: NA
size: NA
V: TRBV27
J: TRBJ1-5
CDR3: CASSLFAGHQPQHF
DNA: TGTGCCAGCAGTTTATTTGCAGGGCACCAGCCCCAGCATTTT

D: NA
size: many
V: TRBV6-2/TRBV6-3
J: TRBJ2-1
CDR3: CASSYSGFRNEQFF
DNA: TGTGCCAGCAGTTACTCGGGGTTCCGGAATGAGCAGTTCTTC